The sequence of this T cell receptor (beta chain) was determined in a study of beta chain features in type 1 diabetes. Study findings and constraints: TCRB CDR3s were moderately but significantly shorter in Type 1 diabetes patients in all four CD4+ subsets. TCRB repertoires of naive, central memory and Treg cells appeared more similar among patients than among healthy donors. Fewer insertions but more deletions were seen at VDJ junctions in type 1 diabetes patients.

As concerns this clone: The antigen remains unidentified.

Staining for CD45RO/CCR7/CD25/CD127/CD95/CD27 allowed sorting of CD4+ naive, central memory, regulatory and stem cell-like memory cells. Expressed TCRB transcripts were sequenced because the isolated RNA had all been reverse transcribed beforehand. Generated by immunoSEQ multiplex PCR, the TCRdb table keeps only in-frame clones and is missing some. This sample has about 320,000 clones, with 12% to 15% found just once. The receptor's source is a man aged 25 to 40 in good health. The sample consisted of central memory CD4+ T cells from blood.

CDR3: CASSFRQYTGELFF. The DNA of the CDR3 is TGTGCCAGCAGTTTCCGACAGTACACCGGGGAGCTGTTTTTT. The V call is TRBV6-5, the J call TRBJ2-2; tentative D call: TRBD1 (5 bases). Germline V gene sequence: CDR1 MNHEY, CDR2 SVGAGI. CDR3 size: 14 residues. V was cut by 4 bases and J by 3 bases, with 9 bases left in between.